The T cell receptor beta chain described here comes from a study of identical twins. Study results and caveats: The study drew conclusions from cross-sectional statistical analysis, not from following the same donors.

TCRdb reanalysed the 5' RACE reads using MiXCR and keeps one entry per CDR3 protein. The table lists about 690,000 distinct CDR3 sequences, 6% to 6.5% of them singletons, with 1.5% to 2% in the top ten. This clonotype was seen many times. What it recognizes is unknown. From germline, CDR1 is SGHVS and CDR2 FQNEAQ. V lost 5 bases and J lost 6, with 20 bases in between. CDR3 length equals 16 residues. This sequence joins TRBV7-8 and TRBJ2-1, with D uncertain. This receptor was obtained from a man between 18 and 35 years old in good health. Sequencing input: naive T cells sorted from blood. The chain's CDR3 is CASSPQLRAEFNEQFF. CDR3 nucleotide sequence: TGTGCCAGCAGCCCCCAACTCCGGGCCGAGTTCAATGAGCAGTTCTTC. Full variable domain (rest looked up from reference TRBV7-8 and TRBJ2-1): GAGVSQSPRYKVAKRGQDVALRCDPISGHVSLFWYQQALGQGPEFLTYFQNEAQLDKSGLPSDRFFAERPEGSVSTLKIQRTQQEDSAVYLCASSPQLRAEFNEQFFGPGTRLTVL.